This entry lists 30 T cell receptor beta chains sequenced from one sample in a study of T cells in localized non-small cell lung cancer. Sequencing was performed with immunoSEQ multiplex PCR; in TCRdb, only in-frame clones are kept and a portion is missing. The data contain some 1,500 clones, approximately 17% of them singletons. Sequenced here: normal lung tissue next to the tumor, sampled before any cancer treatment. Receptors originate from a male donor aged 60 or over with stage III squamous cell lung carcinoma.

This clone was seen a handful of times. The rearrangement links TRBV5-1 to TRBJ2-5, with D possibly TRBD1 on 5 matching bases. Trimming pared 0 bases from V and 2 bases from J, leaving 14 bases between. The CDR3 is 16 residues long. Germline CDR1 SGHRS, CDR2 YFSETQ. The CDR3 region has the DNA TGCGCCAGCAGCTTGGACGGTAGGCAGGGACAAGAGACCCAGTACTTC. Encoded protein: CASSLDGRQGQETQYF.

The chain joins TRBV11-3 to TRBJ2-3, with 7 bases aligning to TRBD2. V shed 6 bases, J shed 2 bases, and the junction held 5 bases outside the gene matches. The CDR3 is 14 amino acids. Germline V lookup: CDR1 SGHNT, CDR2 YENEEA. The CDR3 here is CASRLQRDTDTQYF. CDR3 DNA sequence: TGTGCCAGCAGGTTGCAGCGGGACACAGATACGCAGTATTTT.

The chain combines TRBV18 with TRBJ2-2; D might be TRBD1 or TRBD2, each matching 5 bases. Trimming shortened V by 1 base and J by 0 bases, and 9 bases separated the two germline ends. In germline, CDR1 is KGHSH, CDR2 LQKENI. This CDR3 contains 16 residues. The CDR3 reads CASSPQRGANTGELFF. Here the CDR3 DNA reads TGTGCCAGCTCACCACAGAGAGGGGCGAACACCGGGGAGCTGTTTTTT.

The J gene is TRBJ2-2, the V gene TRBV9; tentative D call: TRBD1 (6 bases). The CDR3 extends over 15 amino acids. Between the trimmed V and J ends, which lost 7 bases and 1 base, there was a span of 14 bases. CDR1 SGDLS and CDR2 YYNGEE come from the germline V gene. CDR3 sequence reads: CASCMLTGNTGELFF. CDR3 in DNA: TGTGCCAGCTGTATGTTGACAGGGAACACCGGGGAGCTGTTTTTT.

The chain employs TRBV6-8 and TRBJ2-5; D unresolved. The CDR3 sequence is 14 residues long. Germline CDR1 MNHGY, CDR2 SAAAGT. Trimming took off 4 bases at V and 3 bases at J, with 12 bases between the two ends. The DNA for the CDR3 is TGTGCCAGCAGTTCACCACGATCCGAAGAGACCCAGTACTTC. It translates to CASSSPRSEETQYF.

This clone is labeled as medium-sized. The rearrangement links TRBV11-3 to TRBJ1-6; TRBD1 matches at 12 bases. Germline V gene data show CDR1 as SGHNT and CDR2 as YENEEA. The CDR3 has 17 residues. The V and J ends lost 5 bases and 7 bases, in that order; junction bases with no gene match: 9. The CDR3 spells CASSPRGQGARNSPLHF. CDR3 coding DNA: TGTGCCAGCAGCCCCAGGGGACAGGGGGCCAGGAATTCACCCCTCCACTTT.

By frequency in the sample, this clone is hyperexpanded. V gene TRBV19 combines with J gene TRBJ1-1; possibly TRBD1 for D (5 bases). This CDR3 has 12 residues. CDR1 is LNHDA, CDR2 SQIVND, per germline (reference sequence). Trimming removed 10 bases from V and 4 bases from J, with 13 bases in between. CDR3 protein: CAKRKGTTEAFF. CDR3 nucleotide sequence: TGTGCCAAAAGGAAGGGGACCACTGAAGCTTTCTTT. Supplemented by reference TRBV19 and TRBJ1-1, the full variable domain reads DGGITQSPKYLFRKEGQNVTLSCEQNLNHDAMYWYRQDPGQGLRLIYYSQIVNDFQKGDIAEGYSVSREKKESFPLTVTSAQKNPTAFYLCAKRKGTTEAFFGQGTRLTVV.

This clone is labeled medium-sized (0.01 to 0.1%). The same CDR3 arises from other DNA sequences in this sample as well. The rearrangement links TRBV9 to TRBJ1-6; 11 bases fit TRBD1. Germline V gene lookup returns CDR1 SGDLS and CDR2 YYNGEE. Germline trimming cut 0 bases from V and 7 bases from J; bases unmatched to any gene: 3. CDR3 length: 16 amino acids. CDR3 amino acids: CASSVEGTGGNSPLHF. The CDR3 DNA sequence: TGTGCCAGCAGCGTAGAGGGGACAGGGGGGAATTCACCCCTCCACTTT.

The chain has TRBV19 and TRBJ1-4, with TRBD1 as a possible D gene (6 bases). The CDR3 has 16 residues. Per germline, CDR1 LNHDA and CDR2 SQIVND (reference sequence). The V end lost 4 bases, the J end lost 3 bases, and 15 bases lay between the germline ends. The CDR3 region has the DNA TGTGCCAGTAGTAGGGCAGGGGTAGCAGCTAATGAAAAACTGTTTTTT. Amino acids: CASSRAGVAANEKLFF.

The V and J genes are TRBV15 and TRBJ2-7; D gene unclear. CDR3 length: 14 residues. V lost 1 base to trimming and J lost 4 bases, with 11 bases between them. The germline V gene has CDR1 LNHNV and CDR2 YYDKDF (reference sequence). The CDR3 is CATSRVGFGYEQYF. The CDR3 DNA sequence: TGTGCCACCAGCAGAGTAGGGTTCGGGTACGAGCAGTACTTC.

This sequence joins TRBV30 and TRBJ2-1; D uncertain. Germline lookup yields CDR1 GTSNPN and CDR2 SVGIG (reference sequence). The CDR3 has 11 residues. V was pared by 2 bases and J by 8 bases, with 7 bases between. For the CDR3, the DNA is TGTGCCTGGAGTTTCTCGGATGAGCAGTTCTTC. Its translation: CAWSFSDEQFF.

This rearrangement joins TRBV5-1 to TRBJ1-3; 9 nucleotides match TRBD1. V was clipped by 7 bases and J by 2 bases; unmatched bases: 10. Germline-derived CDR1 and CDR2 are SGHRS and YFSETQ. The CDR3 runs to 16 residues. DNA of the CDR3: TGCGCCAGCCGGGGGGGGACAGGGTCACCTGGAAACACCATATATTTT. Protein sequence: CASRGGTGSPGNTIYF.

V gene TRBV30 combines with J gene TRBJ2-4; TRBD1 aligns across 8 bases. The CDR3 runs to 15 residues. J gave up 1 base and V 3 bases, and 5 bases lay outside the gene matches. Germline CDR1 and CDR2: GTSNPN and SVGIG (reference sequence). The CDR3 loop reads CAWRDRVLAKNIQYF. CDR3 DNA: TGTGCCTGGAGGGACAGGGTCCTTGCCAAAAACATTCAGTACTTC.

This clone was detected ten times or more. This chain connects TRBV7-4 to TRBJ2-2; D not resolved. V was trimmed by 0 bases and J by 6 bases, leaving 5 bases between them. The CDR3 has 13 amino acids. CDR1 and CDR2 from the germline V gene are SGHVT and SQSDAQ. The CDR3: CASSLAGPGELFF. The CDR3 nucleotides are TGTGCCAGCAGCTTAGCAGGGCCCGGGGAGCTGTTTTTT. The whole variable domain, remainder taken from reference TRBV7-4 and TRBJ2-2, is GAGVSQSPRYKVAKRGRDVALRCDSISGHVTLYWYRQTLGQGSEVLTYSQSDAQRDKSGRPSGRFSAERPERSVSTLKIQRTEQGDSAVYLCASSLAGPGELFFGEGSRLTVL.

The chain is built from TRBV11-3 and TRBJ2-1; TRBD1 or TRBD2 may be the D gene (5 bases each). V was pared by 5 bases and J by 3 bases, with 14 bases between. Germline-derived CDR1 and CDR2 are SGHNT and YENEEA. The CDR3 runs 15 residues. Written as DNA, the CDR3 is TGTGCCAGCAGCCTGGGACCCGGATTCTACAATGAGCAGTTCTTC. This codes for CASSLGPGFYNEQFF. Full variable domain (remainder filled in from reference TRBV11-3 and TRBJ2-1): EAGVVQSPRYKIIEKKQPVAFWCNPISGHNTLYWYLQNLGQGPELLIRYENEEAVDDSQLPKDRFSAERLKGVDSTLKIQPAELGDSAVYLCASSLGPGFYNEQFFGPGTRLTVL.

CDR3 DNA: TGTGCCTGGAGTGTATTAGCGGAAAACAATGAGCAGTTCTTC. Its protein is CAWSVLAENNEQFF. The genes are TRBV30 and TRBJ2-1, with D perhaps matching TRBD2 (6 bases). Germline loops: CDR1 GTSNPN, CDR2 SVGIG (reference sequence). This CDR3 region has 14 residues. Trimming stripped 0 bases from V and 5 bases from J, with 11 bases between.

The gene calls are TRBV6-8 and TRBJ2-1; 11 positions match TRBD1. V gave up 5 bases and J gave up 10 bases; unmatched junction bases: 13. Germline CDR1 is MNHGY and CDR2 is SAAAGT. The CDR3 covers 16 residues. The CDR3 nucleotides are TGTGCCAGCAGTCCACTCCCGGGACAGGGGGTTCGGGAGCAGTTCTTC. Amino acids: CASSPLPGQGVREQFF.

The chain couples TRBV29-1 to TRBJ2-7; the match to TRBD1 covers 11 bases. CDR1 and CDR2 (germline): SQVTM, ANQGSEA. The CDR3 totals 13 residues. The trim removed 6 bases at V and 1 base at J, leaving 2 bases unmatched. The CDR3 region is CSVGQGASYEQYF. CDR3 DNA sequence: TGCAGCGTCGGACAGGGGGCATCCTACGAGCAGTACTTC.

This chain links TRBV19 with TRBJ2-3; D assignment may be TRBD1 or TRBD2 (5 bases each). The V gene's germline CDR1 is LNHDA and CDR2 SQIVND (reference sequence). Trimming removed 6 bases from V and 0 bases from J, with 13 bases in between. The length of the CDR3 is 15 residues. The CDR3 reads CASRSVGASTDTQYF. CDR3 sequence (DNA): TGTGCCAGTAGATCCGTCGGGGCTAGCACAGATACGCAGTATTTT.

This clone is deemed medium-sized. CDR3 bases: TGTGCCAGCAGTTTCCTCCAGGGCACAGATACGCAGTATTTT. It is translated as CASSFLQGTDTQYF. The genes are TRBV28 and TRBJ2-3; D remains unclear. V was clipped by 3 bases and J by 1 base, with 8 bases between them. The CDR3 has 14 amino acids. Germline lookup yields CDR1 MDHEN and CDR2 SYDVKM.

In its sample, this clone was seen a few times. The chain carries TRBV28 and TRBJ1-5; a weak D match, TRBD1 (5 bases). CDR3 length equals 15 residues. Trimming removed 6 bases at V and 0 bases at J, with 12 bases between. Germline V CDR1 and CDR2: MDHEN, SYDVKM. The CDR3 DNA reads as TGTGCCAGCAGCCCACAGGTATATAGCAATCAGCCCCAGCATTTT. Translation gives CASSPQVYSNQPQHF.

This chain uses TRBV29-1 with TRBJ1-5; tentatively, D is TRBD1 (5 bases). With 4 bases removed from V and 5 bases from J, the gap between germline ends came to 9 bases. Germline V gene sequence: CDR1 SQVTM, CDR2 ANQGSEA. The CDR3 loop spans 12 amino acids. CDR3: CSVGGKDQPQHF. The CDR3 DNA reads as TGCAGCGTTGGGGGCAAGGATCAGCCCCAGCATTTT.

This clone is categorized as medium-sized. This chain links TRBV11-3 with TRBJ2-7; no definite D call. Trimming left V 2 bases short and J 1 base short, with 18 bases between. CDR3 length: 17 residues. From germline, CDR1 is SGHNT and CDR2 YENEEA. The CDR3 nucleotides are TGTGCCAGCAGCTTAAGGTGGTCCGGCGGCATTTCCTACGAGCAGTACTTC. It encodes CASSLRWSGGISYEQYF. The full variable domain, completed using reference TRBV11-3 and TRBJ2-7, is EAGVVQSPRYKIIEKKQPVAFWCNPISGHNTLYWYLQNLGQGPELLIRYENEEAVDDSQLPKDRFSAERLKGVDSTLKIQPAELGDSAVYLCASSLRWSGGISYEQYFGPGTRLTVT.

This clone turned up a few times. The chain joins TRBV6-8 to TRBJ2-7; 11 bases map to TRBD2. Trimming cost V 2 bases and J 5 bases; bases outside gene matches: 11. CDR3 length: 17 amino acids. Per the germline V gene, CDR1 is MNHGY and CDR2 is SAAAGT. CDR3 in DNA: TGTGCCAGCAGTTACGTTGTGGCTAGCGGGGGGTTCCACGAGCAGTACTTC. Its protein product is CASSYVVASGGFHEQYF.

This clone was recorded a few times. V and J are TRBV6-8 and TRBJ1-6; D perhaps matches TRBD1 (5 bases). This CDR3 comprises 14 residues. V dropped 6 bases and J dropped 10 bases, with 16 bases sitting between them. Germline-derived CDR1 and CDR2 are MNHGY and SAAAGT. As DNA, the CDR3 is TGTGCCAGCAGCCCACAGGCTTTCCCCTCACCCCTCCACTTT. It yields the protein CASSPQAFPSPLHF.

J is TRBJ1-6 and V is TRBV9; D is ambiguous. V lost 5 bases and J lost 9, with 15 bases in between. Germline lookup yields CDR1 SGDLS and CDR2 YYNGEE. The CDR3 runs 14 residues. The CDR3 region is CASSLTAAGSPLHF. CDR3 sequence (DNA): TGTGCCAGCAGTCTGACGGCGGCGGGTTCACCCCTCCACTTT. Based on the CDR3 plus reference TRBV9 and TRBJ1-6, the full variable domain is DSGVTQTPKHLITATGQRVTLRCSPRSGDLSVYWYQQSLDQGLQFLIQYYNGEERAKGNILERFSAQQFPDLHSELNLSSLELGDSALYFCASSLTAAGSPLHFGNGTRLTVT.

The V gene is TRBV5-1, the J gene TRBJ2-7; D gene unclear. Trimming pared 0 bases from V and 0 bases from J, leaving 13 bases between. Germline V lookup: CDR1 SGHRS, CDR2 YFSETQ. The CDR3 spans 16 residues. For the CDR3, the DNA is TGCGCCAGCAGCTTGGGTAAGACGCTTGGCTCCTACGAGCAGTACTTC. It encodes CASSLGKTLGSYEQYF. Looking up the rest from reference TRBV5-1 and TRBJ2-7 gives the full variable domain: KAGVTQTPRYLIKTRGQQVTLSCSPISGHRSVSWYQQTPGQGLQFLFEYFSETQRNKGNFPGRFSGRQFSNSRSEMNVSTLELGDSALYLCASSLGKTLGSYEQYFGPGTRLTVT.

This clone was observed a few times. The V call is TRBV9, the J call TRBJ2-1; 9 positions agree with TRBD2. The CDR3 contains 16 residues. J gave up 1 base and V 3 bases, and 5 bases lay outside the gene matches. CDR1 is SGDLS and CDR2 is YYNGEE in the germline V gene. The CDR3, as DNA: TGTGCCAGCAGCGAGAGACTAGCGGCATCCTACAATGAGCAGTTCTTC. This translates into CASSERLAASYNEQFF.

The V and J genes are TRBV28 and TRBJ1-5; TRBD1 matches at 7 bases. V gave up 5 bases and J gave up 2 bases; unmatched junction bases: 12. The CDR3 runs 17 residues. CDR1 MDHEN and CDR2 SYDVKM come from the germline V gene. The CDR3 protein is CASSPFIWDSRNQPQHF. CDR3 nucleotide sequence: TGTGCCAGCAGTCCATTCATCTGGGACAGCCGCAATCAGCCCCAGCATTTT.

This clone appeared a few times. This sequence joins TRBV6-8 and TRBJ2-2, with TRBD1 matching over 7 bases. Germline lookup yields CDR1 MNHGY and CDR2 SAAAGT. The V segment lost 0 bases and the J segment 0 bases; nucleotides outside the gene matches: 1. The length of the CDR3 is 16 residues. CDR3 sequence reads: CASSYSGTANTGELFF. The CDR3 nucleotides read TGTGCCAGCAGTTACTCGGGGACAGCGAACACCGGGGAGCTGTTTTTT.